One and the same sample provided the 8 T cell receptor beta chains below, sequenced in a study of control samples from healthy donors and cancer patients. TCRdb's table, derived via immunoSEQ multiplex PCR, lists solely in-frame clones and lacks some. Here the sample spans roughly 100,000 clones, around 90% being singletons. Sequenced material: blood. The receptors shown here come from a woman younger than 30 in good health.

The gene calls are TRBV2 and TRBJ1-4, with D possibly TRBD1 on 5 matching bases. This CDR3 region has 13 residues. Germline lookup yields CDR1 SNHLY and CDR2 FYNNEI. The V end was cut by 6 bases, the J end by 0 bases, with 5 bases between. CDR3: CASRTATNEKLFF. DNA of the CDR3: TGTGCCAGCAGGACAGCAACTAATGAAAAACTGTTTTTT.

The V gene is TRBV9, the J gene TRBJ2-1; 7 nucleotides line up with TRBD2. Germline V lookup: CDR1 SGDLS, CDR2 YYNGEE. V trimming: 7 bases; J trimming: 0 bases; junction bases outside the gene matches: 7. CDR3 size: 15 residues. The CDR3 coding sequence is TGTGCCAGCGGTGTTGGGGACTACTCCTACAATGAGCAGTTCTTC. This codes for CASGVGDYSYNEQFF.

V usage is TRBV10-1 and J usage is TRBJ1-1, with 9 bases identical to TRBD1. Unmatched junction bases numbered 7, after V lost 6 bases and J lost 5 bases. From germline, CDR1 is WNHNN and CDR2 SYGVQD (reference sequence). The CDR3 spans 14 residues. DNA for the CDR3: TGCGCCAGCAGGCCACAGGGGGCGAGGACTGAAGCTTTCTTT. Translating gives CASRPQGARTEAFF.

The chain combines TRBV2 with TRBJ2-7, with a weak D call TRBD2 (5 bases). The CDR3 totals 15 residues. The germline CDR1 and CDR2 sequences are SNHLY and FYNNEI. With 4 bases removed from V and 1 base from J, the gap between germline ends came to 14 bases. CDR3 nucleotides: TGTGCCAGCAGTGGCGGGCCCCGAGGGTCCTACGAGCAGTACTTC. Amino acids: CASSGGPRGSYEQYF.

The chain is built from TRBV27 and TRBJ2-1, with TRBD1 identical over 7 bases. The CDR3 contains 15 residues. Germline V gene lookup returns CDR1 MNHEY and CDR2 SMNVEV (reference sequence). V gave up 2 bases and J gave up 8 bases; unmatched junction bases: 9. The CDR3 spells CASSLRQGIADEQFF. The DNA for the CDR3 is TGTGCCAGCAGTTTACGACAGGGTATAGCCGATGAGCAGTTCTTC.

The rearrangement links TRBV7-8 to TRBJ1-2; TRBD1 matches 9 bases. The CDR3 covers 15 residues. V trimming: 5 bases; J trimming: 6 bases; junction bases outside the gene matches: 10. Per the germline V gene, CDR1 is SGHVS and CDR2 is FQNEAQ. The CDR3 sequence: CASSARTGDWDGYTF. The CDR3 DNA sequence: TGTGCCAGCAGCGCCCGGACAGGGGATTGGGATGGCTACACCTTC.

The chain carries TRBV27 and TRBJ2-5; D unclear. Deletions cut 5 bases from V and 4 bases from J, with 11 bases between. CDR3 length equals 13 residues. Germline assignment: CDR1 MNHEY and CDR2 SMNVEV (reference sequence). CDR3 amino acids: CASSGWARETQYF. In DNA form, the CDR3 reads TGTGCCAGCAGTGGCTGGGCGCGAGAGACCCAGTACTTC.

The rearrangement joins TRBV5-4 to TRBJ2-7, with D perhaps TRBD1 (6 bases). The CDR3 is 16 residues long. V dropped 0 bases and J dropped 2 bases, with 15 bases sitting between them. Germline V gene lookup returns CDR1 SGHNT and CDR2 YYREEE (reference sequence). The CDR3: CASSLASRQAAYEQYF. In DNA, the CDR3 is TGTGCCAGCAGCTTGGCCTCGAGACAGGCGGCCTACGAGCAGTACTTC.